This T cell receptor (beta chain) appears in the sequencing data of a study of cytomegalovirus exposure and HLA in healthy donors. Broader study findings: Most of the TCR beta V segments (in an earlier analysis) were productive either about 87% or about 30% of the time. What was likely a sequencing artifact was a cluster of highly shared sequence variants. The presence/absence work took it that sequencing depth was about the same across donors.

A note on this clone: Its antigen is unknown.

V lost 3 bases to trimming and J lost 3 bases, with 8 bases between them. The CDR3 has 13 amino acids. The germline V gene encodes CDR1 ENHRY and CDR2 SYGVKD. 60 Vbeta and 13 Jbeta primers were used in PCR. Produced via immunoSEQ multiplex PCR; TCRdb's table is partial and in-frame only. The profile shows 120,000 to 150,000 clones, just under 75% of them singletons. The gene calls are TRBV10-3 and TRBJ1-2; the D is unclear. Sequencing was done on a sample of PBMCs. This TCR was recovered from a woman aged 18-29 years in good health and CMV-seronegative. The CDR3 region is CAISDNKYYGYTF. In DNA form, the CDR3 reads TGTGCCATCAGTGATAACAAATACTATGGCTACACCTTC.